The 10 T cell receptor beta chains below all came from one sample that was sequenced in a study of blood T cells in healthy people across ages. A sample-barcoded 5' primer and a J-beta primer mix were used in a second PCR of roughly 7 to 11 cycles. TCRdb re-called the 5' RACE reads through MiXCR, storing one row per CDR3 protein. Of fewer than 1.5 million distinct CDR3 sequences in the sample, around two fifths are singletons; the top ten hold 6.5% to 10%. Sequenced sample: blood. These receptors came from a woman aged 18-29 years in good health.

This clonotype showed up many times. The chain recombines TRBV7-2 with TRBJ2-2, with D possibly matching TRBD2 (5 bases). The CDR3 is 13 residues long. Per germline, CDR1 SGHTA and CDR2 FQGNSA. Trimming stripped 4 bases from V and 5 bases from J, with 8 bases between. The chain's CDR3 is CASSSRGTGELFF. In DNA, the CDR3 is TGTGCCAGCAGCTCGAGAGGGACCGGGGAGCTGTTTTTT.

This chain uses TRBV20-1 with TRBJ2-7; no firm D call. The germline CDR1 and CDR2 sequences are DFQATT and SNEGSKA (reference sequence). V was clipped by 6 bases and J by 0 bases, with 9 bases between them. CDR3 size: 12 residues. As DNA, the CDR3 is TGCAGTGCCCCCCAGCTCTCCTACGAGCAGTACTTC. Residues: CSAPQLSYEQYF.

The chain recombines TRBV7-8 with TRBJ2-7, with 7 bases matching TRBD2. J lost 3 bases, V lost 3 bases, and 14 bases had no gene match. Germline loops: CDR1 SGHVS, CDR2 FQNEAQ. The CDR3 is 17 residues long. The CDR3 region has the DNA TGTGCCAGCAGCTTCGGGGGGATGGGACGGATAAACTACGAGCAGTACTTC. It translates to CASSFGGMGRINYEQYF.

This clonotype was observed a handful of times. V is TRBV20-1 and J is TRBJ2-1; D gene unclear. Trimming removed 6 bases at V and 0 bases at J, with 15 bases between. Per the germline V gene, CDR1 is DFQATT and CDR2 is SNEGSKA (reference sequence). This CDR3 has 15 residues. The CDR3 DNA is TGCAGTGCCATGAGTGGTTTGACCTCCTACAATGAGCAGTTCTTC. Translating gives CSAMSGLTSYNEQFF.

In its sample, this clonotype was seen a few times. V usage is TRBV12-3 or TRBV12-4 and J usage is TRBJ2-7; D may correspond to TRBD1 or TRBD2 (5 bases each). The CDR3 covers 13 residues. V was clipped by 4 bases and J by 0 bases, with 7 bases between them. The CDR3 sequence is CASSWGNSYEQYF. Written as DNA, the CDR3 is TGTGCCAGCAGTTGGGGGAACTCCTACGAGCAGTACTTC.

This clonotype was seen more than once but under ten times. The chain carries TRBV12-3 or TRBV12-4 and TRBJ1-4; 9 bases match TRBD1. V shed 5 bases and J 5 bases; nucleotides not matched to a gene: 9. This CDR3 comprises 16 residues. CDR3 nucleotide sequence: TGTGCCAGCAGTGACCGGGGACAGGGCGAAAATGAAAAACTGTTTTTT. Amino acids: CASSDRGQGENEKLFF.

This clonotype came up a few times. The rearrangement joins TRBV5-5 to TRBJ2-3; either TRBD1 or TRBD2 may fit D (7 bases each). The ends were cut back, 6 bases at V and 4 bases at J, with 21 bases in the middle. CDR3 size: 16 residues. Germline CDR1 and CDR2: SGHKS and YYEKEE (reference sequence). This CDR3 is CASTSRGGVTSDTQYF. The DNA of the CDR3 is TGTGCCAGCACATCCAGGGGGGGGGTCACCTCAGATACGCAGTATTTT.

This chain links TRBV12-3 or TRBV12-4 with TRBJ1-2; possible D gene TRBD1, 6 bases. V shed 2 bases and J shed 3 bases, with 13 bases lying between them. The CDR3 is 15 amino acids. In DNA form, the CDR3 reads TGTGCCAGCAGTTTATGGGGGGCAGCTGACTATGGCTACACCTTC. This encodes CASSLWGAADYGYTF.

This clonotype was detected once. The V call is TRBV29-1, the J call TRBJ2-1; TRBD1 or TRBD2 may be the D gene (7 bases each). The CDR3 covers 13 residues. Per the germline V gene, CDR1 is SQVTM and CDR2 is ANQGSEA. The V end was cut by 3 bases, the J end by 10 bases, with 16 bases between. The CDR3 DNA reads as TGCAGCGTTGATGCCAGGGGGGGCCACGAGCAGTTCTTC. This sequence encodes CSVDARGGHEQFF.

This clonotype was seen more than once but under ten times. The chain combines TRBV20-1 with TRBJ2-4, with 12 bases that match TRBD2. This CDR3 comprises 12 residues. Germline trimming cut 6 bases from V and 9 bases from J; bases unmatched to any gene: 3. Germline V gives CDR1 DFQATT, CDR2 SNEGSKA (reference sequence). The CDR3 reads CSAGLAGSIQYF. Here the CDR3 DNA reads TGCAGTGCCGGACTAGCGGGATCCATTCAGTACTTC.